A selection of T cell receptor beta chains follows, all from one sample in a study of post-analysis software for immune sequencing data. MiXCR, applied by TCRdb to the PCR reads, yields one record per CDR3 protein. The table includes 450,000 to 650,000 distinct CDR3 sequences, roughly 47% detected once. Sequenced sample: blood. These receptors were collected from a girl under 18 with multiple sclerosis. Both conserved end residues are part of each CDR3. A D gene is named only where the DNA matches it firmly. Clone sizes are given selectively: once, few, many, or a class where the clone is expanded.

V: TRBV12-3/TRBV12-4; size: NA; D: TRBD1; J: TRBJ2-1; DNA: TGTGCCAGCAGTTTAGGGGGACAGGGGGGCAACGAGCAGTTCTTC; CDR3: CASSLGGQGGNEQFF
V: TRBV10-3; size: NA; D: NA; J: TRBJ2-7; DNA: TGTGCCATCAGTAGGACAGACTACGAGCAGTACTTC; CDR3: CAISRTDYEQYF
V: TRBV5-1; size: NA; D: NA; J: TRBJ2-5; DNA: TGCGCCAGCAGCTTCTCGGGACACAAGTACCAAGAGACCCAGTACTTC; CDR3: CASSFSGHKYQETQYF
V: TRBV29-1; size: NA; D: TRBD1; J: TRBJ1-2; DNA: TGCAGCGTTACGGACAGGGGGAGAGGCTACACCTTC; CDR3: CSVTDRGRGYTF
V: TRBV4-2; size: NA; D: NA; J: TRBJ2-1; DNA: TGTGCCAGCACCCCGGGGCTAGCGAGAGATGAGCAGTTCTTC; CDR3: CASTPGLARDEQFF
V: TRBV4-1; size: few; D: NA; J: TRBJ2-1; DNA: TGCGCCAGCAGCCAAGTCTCAACAGGGAGGGGTGAGCAGTTCTTC; CDR3: CASSQVSTGRGEQFF
V: TRBV10-3; size: NA; D: NA; J: TRBJ2-1; DNA: TGTGCCACTAGGGGCGGGACAAGGAATGAGCAGTTCTTC; CDR3: CATRGGTRNEQFF
V: TRBV4-2; size: NA; D: TRBD1; J: TRBJ1-1; DNA: TGTGCCAGCAGCCAATATCCGACTGGGCAGGGGGACACTGAAGCTTTCTTT; CDR3: CASSQYPTGQGDTEAFF
V: TRBV7-9; size: NA; D: NA; J: TRBJ2-6; DNA: TGTGCCAGCAGTCCCGGGACAAACCGCTACTCTGGGGCCGACGTCCTGACTTTC; CDR3: CASSPGTNRYSGADVLTF
V: TRBV12-3/TRBV12-4; size: few; D: NA; J: TRBJ2-5; DNA: TGTGCCAGCAGTCCCTCTGGGCTAGCCGGCGAGACCCAGTACTTC; CDR3: CASSPSGLAGETQYF
V: TRBV12-3/TRBV12-4; size: NA; D: NA; J: TRBJ1-5; DNA: TGTGCCAGCAGTCTCGGTTCGGGTCGCAATCAGCCCCAGCATTTT; CDR3: CASSLGSGRNQPQHF
V: TRBV5-1; size: NA; D: TRBD2; J: TRBJ2-7; DNA: TGCGCCAGCAGCTTCCGTGGGGGGGTAGGCGAGCAGTACTTC; CDR3: CASSFRGGVGEQYF
V: TRBV5-1; size: NA; D: TRBD1; J: TRBJ2-3; DNA: TGCGCCAGCAGCTTGACAGGGGGAGATACGCAGTATTTT; CDR3: CASSLTGGDTQYF
V: TRBV10-3; size: NA; D: NA; J: TRBJ2-1; DNA: TGTGCCATCAGTGAGACCATTAGCGTCTCGGGGAACAATGAGCAGTTCTTC; CDR3: CAISETISVSGNNEQFF
V: TRBV3-1; size: NA; D: NA; J: TRBJ2-7; DNA: TGTGCCAGCAGCCAAGATATTAGAGGGCGCCCCTACGAGCAGTACTTC; CDR3: CASSQDIRGRPYEQYF
V: TRBV20-1; size: NA; D: NA; J: TRBJ2-7; DNA: TGCAGTGCTAGAGATCCCCTCCCCAAGCAACTAGTTACCTACGAGCAGTACTTC; CDR3: CSARDPLPKQLVTYEQYF
V: TRBV12-3/TRBV12-4; size: NA; D: TRBD2; J: TRBJ2-5; DNA: TGTGCCAGCAGTCGACTAGCGGGGGGGCGGGAGACCCAGTACTTC; CDR3: CASSRLAGGRETQYF
V: TRBV12-3/TRBV12-4; size: few; D: NA; J: TRBJ2-7; DNA: TGTGCCAGCATGCGGGCCTACGAGCAGTACTTC; CDR3: CASMRAYEQYF
V: TRBV29-1; size: NA; D: NA; J: TRBJ2-7; DNA: TGCAGCTCCTGGGGGGACGCAGGGGACGAGCAGTACTTC; CDR3: CSSWGDAGDEQYF
V: TRBV7-2; size: NA; D: TRBD2; J: TRBJ2-5; DNA: TGTGCCAGCAGCCTGACTAGCGGGATACAAGAGACCCAGTACTTC; CDR3: CASSLTSGIQETQYF
V: TRBV4-1; size: NA; D: NA; J: TRBJ2-3; DNA: TGCGCCAGCAGCCCCTCTCGGCCCCCGGCCTCCACAGATACGCAGTATTTT; CDR3: CASSPSRPPASTDTQYF
V: TRBV29-1; size: few; D: TRBD1; J: TRBJ2-3; DNA: TGCAGCGTTGAAGAGGACAGGGGGCTTGTCACAGATACGCAGTATTTT; CDR3: CSVEEDRGLVTDTQYF
V: TRBV5-1; size: few; D: TRBD2; J: TRBJ2-7; DNA: TGCGCCAGCAGTAGTCGGGGGGGCGTATCCACCTACGAGCAGTACTTC; CDR3: CASSSRGGVSTYEQYF
V: TRBV27; size: NA; D: NA; J: TRBJ2-5; DNA: TGTGCCAGCAGTTTAGGGACATTCGAGACCCAGTACTTC; CDR3: CASSLGTFETQYF
V: TRBV24-1; size: NA; D: NA; J: TRBJ2-1; DNA: TGTGCCACCAGTGATTTTCCCGACAATGAGCAGTTCTTC; CDR3: CATSDFPDNEQFF
V: TRBV9; size: NA; D: NA; J: TRBJ2-7; DNA: TGTGCCAGCAGCCCTGGCAGGGGGGAAGGGTACGAGCAGTACTTC; CDR3: CASSPGRGEGYEQYF
V: TRBV29-1; size: few; D: TRBD1; J: TRBJ2-1; DNA: TGCAGCGTTGAAGAGACAGGGTGGAATGAGCAGTTCTTC; CDR3: CSVEETGWNEQFF
V: TRBV30; size: NA; D: NA; J: TRBJ1-2; DNA: TGTGCCTGGGGGAGGGGACCTAACTATGGCTACACCTTC; CDR3: CAWGRGPNYGYTF
V: TRBV20-1; size: NA; D: TRBD1; J: TRBJ2-3; DNA: TGCAGTGCTAGAGAGGCCCGCACAGGGGGCATAGATACGCAGTATTTT; CDR3: CSAREARTGGIDTQYF